This record concerns one T cell receptor (beta chain) sequence. Its antigen target is currently unknown. Base qualities are not at hand, and no much larger clone is one base apart. The source of the sample is a study of tumor-infiltrating lymphocytes in localized non-small cell lung cancer (dated by TCRdb to 2020 to 2023). About the full investigation: Patients whose samples were collected after neoadjuvant chemotherapy, as well as both smokers and never-smokers and several histologies, were included in the cohort. Resected tumor tissue and uninvolved lung tissue described as non-adjacent to the tumor were contributed by each patient, with both tissues obtained from the same patient. Flow cytometry, multiplex immunofluorescence, RNA-seq, exome sequencing and proteomics were applied to the same patients as TCR sequencing, which was one of several integrated assays. In total, the ICON cohort consisted of approximately 140 surgical patients with localized non-small cell lung cancer who had their tumors resected. The paired tumor versus uninvolved lung comparison of immunoSEQ T-cell fraction included roughly 50 patients.

The immunoSEQ assay used for TCR sequencing gave the T-cell fraction in both tumor and uninvolved lung tissue. The published analysis was carried out like this. For survival analysis, patients were divided into high (upper tertile) and low (lower two tertiles) T-cell fraction groups, which were compared by log-rank test. A signed-rank test was used to test paired tumor versus uninvolved lung differences in T-cell fraction. As stored in TCRdb, this immuneACCESS dataset retains in-frame rearrangements with V and J assigned. A fraction of the clones does not appear; measured against another copy, unresolved V genes explain less than half of the discrepancy, and the remainder lacks a known reason. That table is the source of V, J and clone size, and D and trimming were worked out from the DNA. The sample profile shows 10,000 to 15,000 clones; 80% of them were found once. Together, the top ten hold around an eighth of the sample.

Taken from cysteine to phenylalanine, the CDR3 has 14 residues. This entry keeps only the CDR3 DNA: 42 bases, framed from base 1. The germline V end is reduced by 6 bases and the J end by 9 bases; junction bases left unmatched: 9. For CDR1 and CDR2, the germline V gene lists WSHSY and SAAADI. Enrollment in ICON was initiated in April 2016, and the last patient was enrolled in 2018. Fresh tumor and matched uninvolved tissue for in-depth immune analyses, including TCR sequencing, were collected from a subcohort of approximately 81 patients. TCR sequencing was performed on DNA isolated from bulk tissue, without cell sorting. General conclusions and limits of the study: Recurrence-free survival showed no association with tumor T-cell fraction from TCR sequencing (p = 0.61). Higher T cell infiltration in tumors than in uninvolved lung tissue was supported by TCRbeta sequencing, consistent with immunofluorescence CD3 counts. Since assay coverage differed from patient to patient depending on how much tissue was available, TCR sequencing was done for only a subset of the cohort. TCR-derived T-cell fraction did not differ between the flow cytometry-defined immunotypes IM1 (good prognosis) and IM2 (poor prognosis). Different pieces of the same tissue were used for different assays, so technical variation could not be separated from intratumor heterogeneity.

The origin of this receptor is a human donor with non-small cell lung cancer. The sequenced sample was lung tumor tissue. Recombination linked TRBV10-2 to TRBJ2-5; 11 nucleotides in the junction match TRBD2. This receptor has the CDR3 CASRVSGGAEAQYF. The sequenced DNA is TGCGCCAGCAGGGTTAGCGGGGGGGCCGAGGCCCAGTACTTC.